This T cell receptor beta chain is drawn from a study of blood T cell repertoires in COVID-19. Study information: COVID-19 samples, acute and convalescent, were from the United States, Italy and Spain. PBMCs, B-cell-depleted T cells, or T cells were the source of the cDNA or gDNA that made up the material.

The ends were cut back, 4 bases at V and 0 bases at J, with 12 bases in the middle. Germline V gives CDR1 SGHTA, CDR2 FQGNSA. The CDR3 runs 15 residues. Original processing notes: From reference gene primer amplification, estimates of nucleated cell counts were derived. Some clones are missing from TCRdb's copy, which holds only in-frame ones; the method was immunoSEQ multiplex PCR. V and J calls and clone size are those listed in that table; D and trimming were worked out from the DNA. The sample has 75,000 to 90,000 clones; 70% to 90% are singletons. The TCR originated in a man older than 75 with active or convalescent COVID-19. The sample taken for sequencing was peripheral blood. The rearrangement uses TRBV7-2 and TRBJ1-1, with D uncertain. The CDR3 DNA follows: TGTGCCAGCAGCTGGGCGGGTGGGGTGAACACTGAAGCTTTCTTT. Amino acid sequence: CASSWAGGVNTEAFF.